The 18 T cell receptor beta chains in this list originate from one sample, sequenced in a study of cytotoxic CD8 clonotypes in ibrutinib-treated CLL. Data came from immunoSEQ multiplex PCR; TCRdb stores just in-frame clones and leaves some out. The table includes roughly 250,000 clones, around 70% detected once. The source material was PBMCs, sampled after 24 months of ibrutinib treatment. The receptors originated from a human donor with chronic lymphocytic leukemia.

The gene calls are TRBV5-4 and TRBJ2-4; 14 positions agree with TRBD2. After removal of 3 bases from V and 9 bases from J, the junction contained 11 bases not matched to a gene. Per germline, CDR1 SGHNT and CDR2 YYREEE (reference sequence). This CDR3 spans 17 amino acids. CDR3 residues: CASSYPGLAGGGGIQYF. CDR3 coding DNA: TGTGCCAGCAGCTACCCCGGACTAGCGGGAGGAGGAGGCATTCAGTACTTC.

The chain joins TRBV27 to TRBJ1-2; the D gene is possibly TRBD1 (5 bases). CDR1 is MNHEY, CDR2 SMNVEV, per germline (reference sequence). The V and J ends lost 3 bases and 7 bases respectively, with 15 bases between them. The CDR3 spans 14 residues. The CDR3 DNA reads TGTGCCAGCAGTTTTCGGGGGAAAGAGGGTGGCTACACCTTC. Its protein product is CASSFRGKEGGYTF.

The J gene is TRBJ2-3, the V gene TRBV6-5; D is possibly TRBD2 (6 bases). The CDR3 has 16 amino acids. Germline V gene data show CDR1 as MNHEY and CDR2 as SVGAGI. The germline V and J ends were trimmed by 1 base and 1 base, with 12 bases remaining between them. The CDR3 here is CASSYLREVGTDTQYF. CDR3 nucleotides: TGTGCCAGCAGTTACTTGAGGGAGGTTGGCACAGATACGCAGTATTTT.

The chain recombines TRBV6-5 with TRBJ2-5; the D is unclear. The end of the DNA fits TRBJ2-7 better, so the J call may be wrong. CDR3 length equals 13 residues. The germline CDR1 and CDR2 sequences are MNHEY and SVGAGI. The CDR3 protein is CASSPVKFYEQYF. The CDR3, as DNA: TGTGCCAGCAGCCCCGTCAAGTTCTACGAGCAGTACTTC.

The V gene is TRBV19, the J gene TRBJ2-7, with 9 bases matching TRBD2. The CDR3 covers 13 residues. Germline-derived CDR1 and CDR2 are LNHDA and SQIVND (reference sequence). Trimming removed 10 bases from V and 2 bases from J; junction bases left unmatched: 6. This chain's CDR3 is CATSAGGAYEQYF. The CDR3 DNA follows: TGTGCCACTTCAGCGGGAGGAGCCTACGAGCAGTACTTC.

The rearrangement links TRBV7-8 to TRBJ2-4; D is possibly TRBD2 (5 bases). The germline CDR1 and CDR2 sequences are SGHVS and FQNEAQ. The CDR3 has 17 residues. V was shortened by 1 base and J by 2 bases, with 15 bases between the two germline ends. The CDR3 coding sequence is TGTGCCAGCAGCTTAGTCTCCTTCGGGAACCCCAAAAACATTCAGTACTTC. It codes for CASSLVSFGNPKNIQYF.

The CDR3 spells CSARLDWGAFF. CDR3 sequence (DNA): TGCAGTGCTAGACTGGACTGGGGAGCTTTCTTT. The rearrangement links TRBV20-1 to TRBJ1-1; D gene uncertain. The germline CDR1 and CDR2 sequences are DFQATT and SNEGSKA (reference sequence). V lost 2 bases to trimming and J lost 10 bases, with 11 bases between them. This CDR3 region has 11 residues.

The CDR3 loop is CASSLGLAGPYEQYF. For the CDR3, the DNA is TGTGCCAGCAGCTTAGGGCTAGCGGGACCGTACGAGCAGTACTTC. The J gene is TRBJ2-7, the V gene TRBV7-9, with 9 positions matching TRBD2. After removal of 1 base from V and 4 bases from J, the junction contained 5 bases not matched to a gene. Germline loops: CDR1 SEHNR, CDR2 FQNEAQ (reference sequence). The CDR3 totals 15 residues.

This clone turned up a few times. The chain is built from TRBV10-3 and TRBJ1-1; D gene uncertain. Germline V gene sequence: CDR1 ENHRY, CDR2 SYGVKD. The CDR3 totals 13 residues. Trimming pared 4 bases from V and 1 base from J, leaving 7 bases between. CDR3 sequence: CAISVNQNTEAFF. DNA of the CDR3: TGTGCCATCAGTGTGAATCAGAACACTGAAGCTTTCTTT.

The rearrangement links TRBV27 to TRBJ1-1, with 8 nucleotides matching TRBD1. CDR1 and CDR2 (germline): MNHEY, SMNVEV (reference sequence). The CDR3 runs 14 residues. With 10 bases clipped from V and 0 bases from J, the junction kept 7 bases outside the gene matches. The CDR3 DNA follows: TGTGCCACCAGACGGACAGGGTTGAACACTGAAGCTTTCTTT. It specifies CATRRTGLNTEAFF.

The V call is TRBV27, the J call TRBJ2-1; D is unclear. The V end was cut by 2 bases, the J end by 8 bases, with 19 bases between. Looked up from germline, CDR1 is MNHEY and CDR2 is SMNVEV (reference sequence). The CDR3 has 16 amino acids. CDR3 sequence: CASSLRAGLNRDEQFF. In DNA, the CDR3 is TGTGCCAGCAGTTTAAGGGCAGGCTTGAATAGGGATGAGCAGTTCTTC.

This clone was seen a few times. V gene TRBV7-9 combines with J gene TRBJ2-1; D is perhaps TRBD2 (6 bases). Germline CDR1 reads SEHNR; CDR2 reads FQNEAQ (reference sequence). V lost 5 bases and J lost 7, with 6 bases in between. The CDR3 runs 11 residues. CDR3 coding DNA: TGTGCCAGCAGCGGGGGGAATGAGCAGTTCTTC. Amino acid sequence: CASSGGNEQFF.

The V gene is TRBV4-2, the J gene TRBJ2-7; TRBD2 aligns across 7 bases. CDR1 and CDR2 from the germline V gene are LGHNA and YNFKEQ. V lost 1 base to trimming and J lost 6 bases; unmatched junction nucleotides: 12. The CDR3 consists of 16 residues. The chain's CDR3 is CASSQASAGASAEQYF. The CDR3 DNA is TGTGCCAGCAGCCAAGCATCGGCGGGAGCTTCTGCCGAGCAGTACTTC.

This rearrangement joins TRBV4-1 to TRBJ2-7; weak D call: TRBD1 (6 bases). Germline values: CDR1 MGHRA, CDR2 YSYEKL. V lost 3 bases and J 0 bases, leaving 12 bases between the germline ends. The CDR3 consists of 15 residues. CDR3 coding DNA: TGCGCCAGCAGCCAGATTGGGGACAACTCCTACGAGCAGTACTTC. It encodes CASSQIGDNSYEQYF.

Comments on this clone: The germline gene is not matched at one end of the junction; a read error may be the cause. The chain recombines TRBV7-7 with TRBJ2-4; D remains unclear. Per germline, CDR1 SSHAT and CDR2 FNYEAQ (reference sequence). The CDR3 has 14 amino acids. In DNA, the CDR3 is TGTGCTAGCACTGTCGACGGGCCCCTAAACATTCAGTACTTC. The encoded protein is CASTVDGPLNIQYF.

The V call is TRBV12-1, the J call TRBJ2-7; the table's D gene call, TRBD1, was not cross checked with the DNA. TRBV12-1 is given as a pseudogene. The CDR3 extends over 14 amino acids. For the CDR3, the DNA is TGTGCCAGCAGGCCTAGGGGGTGGATCTACGAGCAGTACTTC. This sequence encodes CASRPRGWIYEQYF.

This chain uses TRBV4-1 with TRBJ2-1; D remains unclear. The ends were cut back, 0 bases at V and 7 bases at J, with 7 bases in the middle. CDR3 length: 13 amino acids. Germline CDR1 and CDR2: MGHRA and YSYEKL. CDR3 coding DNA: TGCGCCAGCAGCCAAGATGCCGTTAATGAGCAGTTCTTC. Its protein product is CASSQDAVNEQFF.

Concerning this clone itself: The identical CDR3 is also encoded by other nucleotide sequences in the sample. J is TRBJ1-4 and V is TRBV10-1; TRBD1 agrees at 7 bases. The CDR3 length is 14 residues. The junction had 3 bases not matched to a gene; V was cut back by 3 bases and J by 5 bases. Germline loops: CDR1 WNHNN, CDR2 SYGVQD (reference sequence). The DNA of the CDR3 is TGCGCCAGCAGTGAAGGGGGCACGAATGAAAAACTGTTTTTT. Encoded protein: CASSEGGTNEKLFF.